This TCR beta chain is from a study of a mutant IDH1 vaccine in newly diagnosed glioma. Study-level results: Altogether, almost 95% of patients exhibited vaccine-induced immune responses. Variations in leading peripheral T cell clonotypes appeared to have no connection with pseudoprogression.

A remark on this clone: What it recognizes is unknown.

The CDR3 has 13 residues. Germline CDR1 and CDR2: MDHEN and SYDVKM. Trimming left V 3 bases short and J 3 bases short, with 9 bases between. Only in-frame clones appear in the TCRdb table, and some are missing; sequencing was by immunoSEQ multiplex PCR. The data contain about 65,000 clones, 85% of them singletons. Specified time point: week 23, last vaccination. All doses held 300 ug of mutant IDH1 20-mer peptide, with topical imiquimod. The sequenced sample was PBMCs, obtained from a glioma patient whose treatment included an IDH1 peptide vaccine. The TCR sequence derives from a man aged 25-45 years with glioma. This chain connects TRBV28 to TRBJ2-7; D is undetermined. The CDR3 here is CASSLRLSYEQYF. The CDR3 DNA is TGTGCCAGCAGTTTGCGACTGAGCTACGAGCAGTACTTC.